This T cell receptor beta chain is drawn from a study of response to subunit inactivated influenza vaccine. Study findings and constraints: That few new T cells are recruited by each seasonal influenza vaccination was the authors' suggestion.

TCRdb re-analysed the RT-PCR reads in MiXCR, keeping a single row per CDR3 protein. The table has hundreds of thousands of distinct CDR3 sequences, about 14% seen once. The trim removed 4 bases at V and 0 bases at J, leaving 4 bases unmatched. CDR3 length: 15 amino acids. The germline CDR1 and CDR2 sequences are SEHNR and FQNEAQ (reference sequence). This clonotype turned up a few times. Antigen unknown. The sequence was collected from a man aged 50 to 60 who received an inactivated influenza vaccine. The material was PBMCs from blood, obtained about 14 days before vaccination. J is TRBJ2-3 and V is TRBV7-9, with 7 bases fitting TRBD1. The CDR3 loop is CASSSRDSSTDTQYF. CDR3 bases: TGTGCCAGCAGCTCCCGGGACAGCAGCACAGATACGCAGTATTTT.